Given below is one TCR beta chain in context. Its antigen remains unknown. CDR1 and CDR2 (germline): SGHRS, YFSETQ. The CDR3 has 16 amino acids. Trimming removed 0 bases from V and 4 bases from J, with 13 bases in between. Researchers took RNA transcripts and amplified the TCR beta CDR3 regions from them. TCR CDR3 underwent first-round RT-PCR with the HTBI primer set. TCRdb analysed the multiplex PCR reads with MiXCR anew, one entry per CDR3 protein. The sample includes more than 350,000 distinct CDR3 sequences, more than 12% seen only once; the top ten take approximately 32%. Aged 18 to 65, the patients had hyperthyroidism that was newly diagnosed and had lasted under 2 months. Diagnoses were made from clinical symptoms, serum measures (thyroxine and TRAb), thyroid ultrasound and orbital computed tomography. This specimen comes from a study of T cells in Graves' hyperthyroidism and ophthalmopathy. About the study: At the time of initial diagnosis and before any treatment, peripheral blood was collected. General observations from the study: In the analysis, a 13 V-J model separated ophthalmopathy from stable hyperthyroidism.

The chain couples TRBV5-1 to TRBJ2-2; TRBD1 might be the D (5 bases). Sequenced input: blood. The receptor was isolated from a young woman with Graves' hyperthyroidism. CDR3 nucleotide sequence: TGCGCCAGCAGCTTGGAGGGCAGGGTGGTCACCGGGGAGCTGTTTTTT. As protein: CASSLEGRVVTGELFF.